This record concerns one T cell receptor (beta chain) sequence. The antigen is not known. The method was immunoSEQ multiplex PCR; TCRdb's version includes in-frame clones alone and lacks a portion of them. The sample shows tens of thousands of clones, roughly 90% of them seen only once. This specimen comes from a study of T cell responses to AZD1222 COVID-19 vaccine. Findings and limits, study-wide: Sampling captured repertoires only after the peak T cell response.

The CDR3 is 14 amino acids. V was trimmed by 4 bases and J by 1 base, leaving 11 bases between them. CDR1 and CDR2 (germline): LNHDA, SQIVND (reference sequence). This chain uses TRBV19 with TRBJ2-7; D might be TRBD1 (7 bases). The source material was peripheral blood, sampled on day 0 of AZD1222 vaccination. This clonotype was sampled from an adult in good health. For the CDR3, the DNA is TGTGCCAGTAGTAACGGGGGACAGTCCTACGAGCAGTACTTC. This translates into CASSNGGQSYEQYF.